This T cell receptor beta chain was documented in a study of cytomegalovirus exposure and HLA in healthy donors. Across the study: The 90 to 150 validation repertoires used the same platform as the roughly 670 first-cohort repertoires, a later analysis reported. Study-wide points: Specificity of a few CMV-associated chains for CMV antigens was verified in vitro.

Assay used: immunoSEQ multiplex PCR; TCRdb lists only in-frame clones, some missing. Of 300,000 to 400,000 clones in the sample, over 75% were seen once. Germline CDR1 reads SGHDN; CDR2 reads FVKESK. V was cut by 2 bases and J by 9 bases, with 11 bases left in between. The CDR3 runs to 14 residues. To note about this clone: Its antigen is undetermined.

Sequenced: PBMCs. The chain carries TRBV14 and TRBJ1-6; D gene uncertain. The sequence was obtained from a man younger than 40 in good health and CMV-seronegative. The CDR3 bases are TGTGCCAGCAGCCAATTCGGGGAGCGTTCACCCCTCCACTTT. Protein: CASSQFGERSPLHF.